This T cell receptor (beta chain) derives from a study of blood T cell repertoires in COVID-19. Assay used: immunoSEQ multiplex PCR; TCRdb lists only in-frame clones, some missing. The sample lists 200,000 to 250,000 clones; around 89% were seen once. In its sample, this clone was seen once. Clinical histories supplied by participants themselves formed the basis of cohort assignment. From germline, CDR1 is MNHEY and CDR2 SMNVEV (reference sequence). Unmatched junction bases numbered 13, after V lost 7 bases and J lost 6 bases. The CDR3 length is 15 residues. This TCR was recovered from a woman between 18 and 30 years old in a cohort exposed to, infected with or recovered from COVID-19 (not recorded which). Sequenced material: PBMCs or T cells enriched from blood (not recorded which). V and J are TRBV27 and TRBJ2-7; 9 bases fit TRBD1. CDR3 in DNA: TGTGCCAGCAACCAAGTCTGGACAGGGGATCCCGAGCAGTACTTC. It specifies CASNQVWTGDPEQYF.